The next 14 T cell receptor beta chains were all read from a single sample in a study of T cells in Graves' hyperthyroidism and ophthalmopathy. The CDR3 regions of TCR beta were amplified from RNA transcripts. The study used the HTBI primer set for a first-round RT-PCR of the TCR CDR3. TCRdb recomputed calls from the multiplex PCR reads with MiXCR, one row per CDR3 protein. This sample has some 770,000 distinct CDR3 sequences, with approximately 16% found just once. Sequencing was performed on blood. These receptors all stem from a man between 18 and 35 years old with Graves' hyperthyroidism.

The chain combines TRBV6-2 or TRBV6-3 with TRBJ2-7; 10 nucleotides line up with TRBD2. Germline V gene sequence: CDR1 MNHEY, CDR2 SVGEGT. The CDR3 sequence is 15 residues long. V shed 6 bases, J shed 0 bases, and the junction held 5 bases outside the gene matches. CDR3 sequence: CASSQGLANSYEQYF. The CDR3 bases are TGTGCCAGCAGCCAGGGACTAGCGAACTCCTACGAGCAGTACTTC.

This clonotype was seen ten or more times. Here the CDR3 DNA reads TGTGCCAGCAGCCAAGGTGTGGTGGTAGCGGGAGGGCGTGAGCAGTTCTTC. The encoded protein is CASSQGVVVAGGREQFF. The chain links TRBV3-1 to TRBJ2-1; 11 bases agree with TRBD2. CDR3 length: 17 amino acids. V was clipped by 1 base and J by 9 bases; unmatched bases: 11. Germline assignment: CDR1 LGHDT and CDR2 YNNKEL (reference sequence).

This clonotype appeared many times. J is TRBJ2-1 and V is TRBV7-2, with TRBD2 matching over 7 bases. The CDR3 has 19 residues. V shed 1 base and J 0 bases; nucleotides not matched to a gene: 12. CDR1 is SGHTA, CDR2 FQGNSA, per germline. CDR3 sequence (DNA): TGTGCCAGCAGCTTAGATCCCCGCCAAGGCGGGAGCTCCTACAATGAGCAGTTCTTC. Protein product: CASSLDPRQGGSSYNEQFF.

The rearrangement joins TRBV20-1 to TRBJ2-7; D is ambiguous. Germline values: CDR1 DFQATT, CDR2 SNEGSKA (reference sequence). CDR3 size: 14 residues. Trimming removed 3 bases from V and 3 bases from J, with 15 bases in between. CDR3 bases: TGCAGTGCTAGCCGTGCGCAGCAGGTCTACGAGCAGTACTTC. Translation gives CSASRAQQVYEQYF.

This clonotype appeared many times. The rearrangement uses TRBV28 and TRBJ1-5; D not resolved. The CDR3 is 13 amino acids. Per the germline V gene, CDR1 is MDHEN and CDR2 is SYDVKM. V was shortened by 6 bases and J by 7 bases, with 13 bases between the two germline ends. CDR3 loop: CASSSRNPQPQHF. The CDR3 DNA follows: TGTGCCAGCAGCTCAAGGAATCCCCAGCCCCAGCATTTT.

This clonotype has only a few counts. This chain joins TRBV7-6 and TRBJ1-2; 7 bases align to TRBD1. The V and J ends lost 5 bases and 5 bases, in that order; junction bases with no gene match: 14. The germline V gene encodes CDR1 SGHVS and CDR2 FNYEAQ. CDR3 size: 16 residues. As DNA, the CDR3 is TGTGCCAGCAGCAGGGAGGGGGCGTCGGCGGCTTATGGCTACACCTTC. This gives the protein CASSREGASAAYGYTF.

The sample holds many counts of this clonotype. The chain is built from TRBV27 and TRBJ2-3; no clear D gene. From germline, CDR1 is MNHEY and CDR2 SMNVEV (reference sequence). V was cut by 6 bases and J by 2 bases, with 9 bases left in between. This CDR3 region has 13 residues. CDR3 nucleotide sequence: TGTGCCAGCAGACAGAACCCCACAGATACGCAGTATTTT. It translates to CASRQNPTDTQYF.

This clonotype was recorded at least ten times. This rearrangement joins TRBV12-3 or TRBV12-4 to TRBJ2-7; perhaps D is TRBD1 or TRBD2 (5 bases each). Trimming took 6 bases from V and 3 from J, leaving 9 bases between them. The CDR3 runs 12 residues. CDR3 DNA: TGTGCCAGCAGGGGACGGGTCTACGAGCAGTACTTC. Encoded protein: CASRGRVYEQYF.

Many counts were recorded for this clonotype. This chain connects TRBV13 to TRBJ2-1; no clear D gene. V lost 4 bases and J 8 bases, leaving 9 bases between the germline ends. The CDR3 has 12 amino acids. Germline V lookup: CDR1 PRHDT, CDR2 FYEKMQ (reference sequence). For the CDR3, the DNA is TGTGCCAGCAGCTACAGAGGCTATGAGCAGTTCTTC. Translated: CASSYRGYEQFF.

This clonotype appeared many times. This sequence joins TRBV11-1 and TRBJ2-1; no reliable D call. CDR3 length: 15 amino acids. V shed 5 bases and J shed 11 bases, with 22 bases lying between them. The V gene's germline CDR1 is SGHAT and CDR2 FQDESV (reference sequence). CDR3 region: CASSPRLGEPLQQFF. The DNA for the CDR3 is TGTGCCAGCAGCCCACGGCTAGGCGAACCCCTTCAGCAGTTCTTC. The full variable domain, with the rest looked up from reference TRBV11-1 and TRBJ2-1, is EAEVAQSPRYKITEKSQAVAFWCDPISGHATLYWYRQILGQGPELLVQFQDESVVDDSQLPKDRFSAERLKGVDSTLKIQPAELGDSAMYLCASSPRLGEPLQQFFGPGTRLTVL.

This clonotype was counted a few times. The rearrangement uses TRBV12-5 and TRBJ2-1, with D possibly matching TRBD2 (5 bases). The germline gives CDR1 LGHNT, CDR2 FRNRAP. The CDR3 consists of 14 residues. V was shortened by 5 bases and J by 2 bases, with 10 bases between the two germline ends. CDR3 protein: CASGLSGAYNEQFF. The CDR3 DNA sequence: TGTGCTAGTGGTCTCAGCGGAGCCTACAATGAGCAGTTCTTC.

This clonotype has at least ten counts. The genes are TRBV28 and TRBJ1-5; no firm D call. V lost 3 bases and J lost 1, with 10 bases in between. Germline V gene data show CDR1 as MDHEN and CDR2 as SYDVKM. The CDR3 consists of 15 residues. The CDR3 is CASSLRRASNQPQHF. The CDR3 DNA sequence: TGTGCCAGCAGTTTGCGGAGGGCCAGCAATCAGCCCCAGCATTTT.

This clonotype was seen ten or more times. The V call is TRBV5-5, the J call TRBJ1-1, with D tentatively TRBD1 (5 bases). This CDR3 has 15 amino acids. Germline V gene lookup returns CDR1 SGHKS and CDR2 YYEKEE (reference sequence). Trimming removed 2 bases from V and 0 bases from J, with 11 bases in between. For the CDR3, the DNA is TGTGCCAGCAGCTTTCGCGGGGGGATGAACACTGAAGCTTTCTTT. Translated, it gives CASSFRGGMNTEAFF.

This clonotype was detected ten times or more. The V and J genes are TRBV7-3 and TRBJ2-7; D could derive from TRBD1 or TRBD2 (5 bases each). The V gene's germline CDR1 is SGHTA and CDR2 FQGTGA. Trimming stripped 6 bases from V and 0 bases from J, with 12 bases between. The CDR3 is made up of 14 amino acids. CDR3 nucleotide sequence: TGTGCCAGCAGGGCATCCGGGGCCTCCTACGAGCAGTACTTC. It yields the protein CASRASGASYEQYF.